The clone carrying this TCR beta chain has more than one count but fewer than ten. Its antigen is unknown. This specimen comes from a study of T cells after yellow fever vaccination. Study-wide results and caveats: Repertoires sorted by FACS could include abundant clonotypes that are contaminants from the bulk population. Once the booster was given, most primary-vaccination clones reappeared, at over 95% for CD4 and roughly 91% for CD8.

From the 5' RACE reads, TCRdb called clonotypes with MiXCR, one entry per CDR3 protein. The table shows more than 350,000 distinct CDR3 sequences, with 11% occurring only once. The germline CDR1 and CDR2 sequences are LGHNA and YSLEER. The V end was cut by 0 bases, the J end by 4 bases, with 13 bases between. The CDR3 is 15 amino acids. V usage is TRBV4-3 and J usage is TRBJ2-7; D gene unclear. This clonotype was obtained from a man aged 18 to 29 who received the YFV17D yellow fever vaccine. Sequencing used PBMCs, obtained on the day of the first yellow fever vaccination. CDR3 protein: CASSQEGIHLYEQYF. The CDR3 bases are TGCGCCAGCAGCCAAGAAGGTATCCATTTGTACGAGCAGTACTTC.